The clone carrying this T cell receptor beta chain was seen at least ten times. Its antigen is as yet unknown. Each CDR3 protein gets one entry after TCRdb re-called the 5' RACE reads with MiXCR. This sample has roughly 470,000 distinct CDR3 sequences, with 14% found just once. Germline V gives CDR1 LGHNA, CDR2 YSLEER. The junction had 5 bases not matched to a gene; V was cut back by 1 base and J by 6 bases. This CDR3 is 16 amino acids long. The data derive from a study of identical twins. Study results and caveats: Models came in too low on out-of-frame TCR alpha sharing in monozygotic twins. Donors were not followed over many years; analysis was cross-sectional. Alpha sequences that were out-of-frame and twin-shared showed an excess of low generation probability. Beta out-of-frame sequences displayed a weaker excess of sharing between twins.

These data also formed part of another study, on yellow fever vaccine responses in identical twins.

The source material was CD4+ T cells sorted from blood. V is TRBV4-3 and J is TRBJ2-1; 11 nucleotides agree with TRBD2. The clonotype originates from a woman between 18 and 29 years old in good health. The CDR3: CASSQGLAGGINEQFF. Here the CDR3 DNA reads TGCGCCAGCAGCCAAGGGCTAGCGGGAGGTATCAATGAGCAGTTCTTC.